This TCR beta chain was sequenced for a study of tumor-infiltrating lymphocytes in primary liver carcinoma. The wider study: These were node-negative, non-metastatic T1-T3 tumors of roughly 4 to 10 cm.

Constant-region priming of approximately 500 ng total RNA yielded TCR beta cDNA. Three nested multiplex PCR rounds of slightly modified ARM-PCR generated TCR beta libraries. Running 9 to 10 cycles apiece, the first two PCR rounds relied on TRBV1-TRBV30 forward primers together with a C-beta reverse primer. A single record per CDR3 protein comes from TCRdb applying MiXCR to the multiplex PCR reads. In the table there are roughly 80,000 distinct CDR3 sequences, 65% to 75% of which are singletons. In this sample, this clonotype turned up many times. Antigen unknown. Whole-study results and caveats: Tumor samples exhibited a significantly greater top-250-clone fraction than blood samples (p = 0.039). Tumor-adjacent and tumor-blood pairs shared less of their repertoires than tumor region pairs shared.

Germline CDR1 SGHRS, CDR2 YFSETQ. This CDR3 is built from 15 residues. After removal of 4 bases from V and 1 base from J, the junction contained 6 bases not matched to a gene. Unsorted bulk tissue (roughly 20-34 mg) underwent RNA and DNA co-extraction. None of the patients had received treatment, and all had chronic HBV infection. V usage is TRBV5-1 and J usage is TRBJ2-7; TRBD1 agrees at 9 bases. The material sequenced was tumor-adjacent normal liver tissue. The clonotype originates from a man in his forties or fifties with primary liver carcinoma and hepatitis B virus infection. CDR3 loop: CASSHGTGRSYEQYF. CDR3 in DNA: TGCGCCAGCAGCCATGGGACAGGGAGATCCTACGAGCAGTACTTC.